The next 19 T cell receptor beta chains were all read from a single sample in a study of blood T cell repertoires in COVID-19. TCRdb keeps only in-frame clones here, not all; method: immunoSEQ multiplex PCR. The sample carries over 85,000 clones, roughly 85% recorded once. Sequenced input: peripheral blood. The receptors stem from a man aged 65 to 85 with acute or convalescent COVID-19.

The chain carries TRBV25-1 and TRBJ1-2; 7 bases are a match to TRBD1. Germline loops: CDR1 MGHDK, CDR2 SYGVNS. J lost 4 bases, V lost 5 bases, and 7 bases had no gene match. The CDR3 is 14 residues long. The CDR3 spells CASSPGTEFYGYTF. The DNA for the CDR3 is TGTGCCAGCAGTCCGGGGACAGAGTTCTATGGCTACACCTTC.

The chain uses TRBV19 and TRBJ2-2; a possible D gene is TRBD2 (5 bases). CDR1 and CDR2 from the germline V gene are LNHDA and SQIVND (reference sequence). The CDR3 contains 14 residues. Trimming removed 7 bases from V and 6 bases from J, with 15 bases in between. CDR3 DNA sequence: TGTGCCAGTACCATTGGGAGTAGCCCCGGGGAGCTGTTTTTT. Translated: CASTIGSSPGELFF. The full variable domain, rest sourced from reference TRBV19 and TRBJ2-2, is DGGITQSPKYLFRKEGQNVTLSCEQNLNHDAMYWYRQDPGQGLRLIYYSQIVNDFQKGDIAEGYSVSREKKESFPLTVTSAQKNPTAFYLCASTIGSSPGELFFGEGSRLTVL.

The chain employs TRBV2 and TRBJ1-5; no definite D call. This CDR3 region has 17 residues. Per germline, CDR1 SNHLY and CDR2 FYNNEI. V was shortened by 4 bases and J by 1 base, with 17 bases between the two germline ends. Written as DNA, the CDR3 is TGTGCCAGCAGTGTAGAGGGATTTATCGAAAGCAATCAGCCCCAGCATTTT. The encoded protein is CASSVEGFIESNQPQHF.

This clone came up once. The V gene is TRBV5-1, the J gene TRBJ1-2; D is unresolved. Germline-derived CDR1 and CDR2 are SGHRS and YFSETQ. V lost 4 bases, J lost 2 bases, and 15 bases lay in between. The CDR3 is made up of 15 amino acids. The CDR3 is CASSPGRGQNYGYTF. The CDR3 nucleotides are TGCGCCAGCAGCCCCGGTCGAGGGCAAAACTATGGCTACACCTTC. The entire variable domain, with the rest obtained from reference TRBV5-1 and TRBJ1-2, is as follows: KAGVTQTPRYLIKTRGQQVTLSCSPISGHRSVSWYQQTPGQGLQFLFEYFSETQRNKGNFPGRFSGRQFSNSRSEMNVSTLELGDSALYLCASSPGRGQNYGYTFGSGTRLTVV.

The CDR3: CASSYLGRTEAFF. DNA for the CDR3: TGTGCCAGCAGTTACTTGGGCCGCACTGAAGCTTTCTTT. The J gene is TRBJ1-1, the V gene TRBV28; D gene ambiguous. The CDR3 is 13 amino acids. The ends were cut back, 4 bases at V and 4 bases at J, with 10 bases in the middle. Germline loops: CDR1 MDHEN, CDR2 SYDVKM. Drawing the rest from reference TRBV28 and TRBJ1-1, the complete variable domain is DVKVTQSSRYLVKRTGEKVFLECVQDMDHENMFWYRQDPGLGLRLIYFSYDVKMKEKGDIPEGYSVSREKKERFSLILESASTNQTSMYLCASSYLGRTEAFFGQGTRLTVV.

The J gene is TRBJ2-2, the V gene TRBV10-3; a possible D gene is TRBD2 (6 bases). Germline-derived CDR1 and CDR2 are ENHRY and SYGVKD. There are 14 residues in the CDR3. The CDR3 reads CASKPGLNTGELFF. The CDR3 DNA reads TGTGCTTCGAAGCCGGGACTGAACACCGGGGAGCTGTTTTTT.

The chain joins TRBV20-1 to TRBJ1-4; 7 bases agree with TRBD1. Germline V lookup: CDR1 DFQATT, CDR2 SNEGSKA (reference sequence). This CDR3 is 11 amino acids long. V lost 6 bases to trimming and J lost 7 bases; unmatched junction nucleotides: 2. CDR3 region: CSAGTVEKLFF. The CDR3 nucleotides read TGCAGTGCGGGGACAGTTGAAAAACTGTTTTTT.

The rearrangement joins TRBV6-1 to TRBJ2-1; 8 bases line up with TRBD1. The length of the CDR3 is 16 residues. Trimming removed 4 bases from V and 3 bases from J; junction bases left unmatched: 8. Germline V lookup: CDR1 MNHNS, CDR2 SASEGT. CDR3 sequence (DNA): TGTGCCAGCAGTGTCGTTACCGGGACAGGCTACAATGAGCAGTTCTTC. Its protein product is CASSVVTGTGYNEQFF.

The CDR3 spells CASSQDTPGTDTQYF. DNA of the CDR3: TGTGCCAGCAGCCAAGACACCCCAGGGACAGATACGCAGTATTTT. The genes are TRBV14 and TRBJ2-3, with D possibly matching TRBD1 (5 bases). Germline CDR1 reads SGHDN; CDR2 reads FVKESK. V lost 0 bases to trimming and J lost 3 bases, with 10 bases between them. This CDR3 contains 15 residues.

This chain uses TRBV1 with TRBJ2-2; the table calls TRBD2, which could not be checked here. TRBV1 is deemed a pseudogene. CDR3 length: 17 amino acids. In nucleotides, the CDR3 is TGCACCAGCAGCCAAGAACCAGCGGGGGGGCTTAACGGGGAGCTGTTTTTT. Protein sequence: CTSSQEPAGGLNGELFF.

The chain has TRBV5-4 and TRBJ2-2; no firm D call. CDR1 SGHNT and CDR2 YYREEE come from the germline V gene (reference sequence). V lost 4 bases and J 1 base, leaving 11 bases between the germline ends. The CDR3 covers 15 residues. CDR3 DNA: TGTGCCAGCAGCGCCGAGATCCTGAACACCGGGGAGCTGTTTTTT. Residues: CASSAEILNTGELFF.

The chain links TRBV5-4 to TRBJ2-1; 8 bases align to TRBD1. Germline loops: CDR1 SGHNT, CDR2 YYREEE (reference sequence). V was clipped by 4 bases and J by 7 bases; unmatched bases: 16. This CDR3 has 17 residues. CDR3 residues: CASSHRGQGRVLNEQFF. The CDR3 bases are TGTGCCAGCAGCCACCGAGGACAGGGACGGGTGTTAAATGAGCAGTTCTTC. Filled out from reference TRBV5-4 and TRBJ2-1, the complete variable domain reads ETGVTQSPTHLIKTRGQQVTLRCSSQSGHNTVSWYQQALGQGPQFIFQYYREEENGRGNFPPRFSGLQFPNYSSELNVNALELDDSALYLCASSHRGQGRVLNEQFFGPGTRLTVL.

The V call is TRBV2, the J call TRBJ1-4; 7 positions match TRBD1. In germline, CDR1 is SNHLY, CDR2 FYNNEI. V gave up 7 bases and J gave up 4 bases; unmatched junction bases: 9. This CDR3 spans 15 amino acids. Here the CDR3 DNA reads TGTGCCAGCACACATTCGGGACAGCTTAATGAAAAACTGTTTTTT. This translates into CASTHSGQLNEKLFF.

The chain has TRBV28 and TRBJ2-2; D unresolved. Trimming left V 4 bases short and J 3 bases short, with 3 bases between. This CDR3 is built from 12 residues. Germline-derived CDR1 and CDR2 are MDHEN and SYDVKM. In DNA form, the CDR3 reads TGTGCCAGCAGTTCCTACACCGGGGAGCTGTTTTTT. Residues: CASSSYTGELFF.

This chain joins TRBV3-1 (or the pseudogene TRBV3-2) and TRBJ1-6; D gene ambiguous. The CDR3 covers 12 residues. Germline-derived CDR1 and CDR2 are LGHDT and YNNKEL (reference sequence). Trimming removed 6 bases at V and 8 bases at J, with 8 bases between. The CDR3 bases are TGTGCCAGCAGTTTCGGGGATTCACCCCTCCACTTT. Its protein product is CASSFGDSPLHF.

The sample holds one count of this clone. The chain uses TRBV28 and TRBJ1-4; D is undetermined. This CDR3 has 14 residues. V lost 5 bases and J lost 5, with 12 bases in between. Germline lookup yields CDR1 MDHEN and CDR2 SYDVKM. DNA of the CDR3: TGTGCCAGCAGTGGCCCCGGGAACAATGAAAAACTGTTTTTT. Its protein product is CASSGPGNNEKLFF. Drawing the rest from reference TRBV28 and TRBJ1-4, the complete variable domain is DVKVTQSSRYLVKRTGEKVFLECVQDMDHENMFWYRQDPGLGLRLIYFSYDVKMKEKGDIPEGYSVSREKKERFSLILESASTNQTSMYLCASSGPGNNEKLFFGSGTQLSVL.

The CDR3 is CASSVTRITDTQYF. In DNA, the CDR3 is TGTGCCAGCAGCGTGACTAGGATTACAGATACGCAGTATTTT. V usage is TRBV9 and J usage is TRBJ2-3; TRBD2 is a possible D gene (6 bases). Trimming removed 2 bases at V and 3 bases at J, with 10 bases between. CDR3 size: 14 residues. Germline V gene lookup returns CDR1 SGDLS and CDR2 YYNGEE.

The V gene is TRBV5-1, the J gene TRBJ2-6, with 8 bases fitting TRBD2. The V and J ends lost 4 bases and 0 bases, in that order; junction bases with no gene match: 6. CDR1 is SGHRS and CDR2 is YFSETQ in the germline V gene. The CDR3 covers 17 residues. The CDR3 nucleotides are TGCGCCAGCAGCAGCGGGGGCATCTTCTCTGGGGCCAACGTCCTGACTTTC. Encoded protein: CASSSGGIFSGANVLTF. The full variable domain, completed using reference TRBV5-1 and TRBJ2-6, is KAGVTQTPRYLIKTRGQQVTLSCSPISGHRSVSWYQQTPGQGLQFLFEYFSETQRNKGNFPGRFSGRQFSNSRSEMNVSTLELGDSALYLCASSSGGIFSGANVLTFGAGSRLTVL.

The gene calls are TRBV27 and TRBJ2-7, with TRBD2 matching over 10 bases. The germline gives CDR1 MNHEY, CDR2 SMNVEV (reference sequence). The CDR3 covers 15 residues. J lost 4 bases, V lost 5 bases, and 8 bases had no gene match. CDR3 in amino acids: CASSMGLARAYEQYF. Here the CDR3 DNA reads TGTGCCAGCAGTATGGGACTAGCGAGGGCATACGAGCAGTACTTC.